This section outlines one T cell receptor beta chain sequence together with its context. The data were obtained in a study of blood T cell repertoires in COVID-19. In the authors' methods: Quantification of nucleated cells was approximated via reference gene primer amplification. TCRdb keeps only in-frame clones here, not all; method: immunoSEQ multiplex PCR. The DNA gave D and trimming, while V, J and clone size come from that table. The table records about 130,000 clones, approximately 83% of them present only once. The CDR3 runs 14 residues. Germline CDR1 reads LNHDA; CDR2 reads SQIVND (reference sequence). V was trimmed by 6 bases and J by 4 bases, leaving 14 bases between them.

This clonotype was sampled from a man aged 45-65 years who had recovered from COVID-19. The sequenced material came from PBMCs or T cells enriched from blood (not recorded which). The genes are TRBV19 and TRBJ2-3, with D maybe TRBD1 (6 bases). The CDR3 DNA is TGTGCCAGTAGCACAACAGGGACGGCAGATACGCAGTATTTT. It encodes CASSTTGTADTQYF.